These 30 T cell receptor beta chains share one sample of origin, sequenced in a study of T cell responses to AZD1222 COVID-19 vaccine (dated by TCRdb to 2020 to 2022). The library was made by the immunoSEQ multiplex PCR assay. TCRdb carries this immuneACCESS record with in-frame sequences only. Its versions omit some clonotypes, under half of them owing to an unresolved V gene in the studies checked, with the rest unexplained. The sample table contains 100,000 to 120,000 clones; only one count was recorded for 89% of them. 44% of the sample belongs to the ten largest clones. The time point label for this specimen denotes: about 28 days (+/-7) after the second vaccine dose. This sample comprised peripheral blood, obtained 28 days after the second AZD1222 dose. All receptors derive from an adult who received the AZD1222 COVID-19 vaccine.

This clone was found once. V is TRBV29-1 and J is TRBJ1-1, with TRBD1 as a possible D gene (5 bases). Germline lookup yields CDR1 SQVTM and CDR2 ANQGSEA. The germline V and J ends were trimmed by 7 bases and 0 bases, with 12 bases remaining between them. CDR3 size: 13 residues. The CDR3 spells CSAPPGMNTEAFF. Here the CDR3 DNA reads TGCAGCGCCCCGCCAGGGATGAACACTGAAGCTTTCTTT. The entire variable domain, with the rest obtained from reference TRBV29-1 and TRBJ1-1, is as follows: SAVISQKPSRDICQRGTSLTIQCQVDSQVTMMFWYRQQPGQSLTLIATANQGSEATYESGFVIDKFPISRPNLTFSTLTVSNMSPEDSSIYLCSAPPGMNTEAFFGQGTRLTVV.

The CDR3 DNA is TGTGCCAGCGCCCACGGGACTAGCGGAGACAATGAGCAGTTCTTC. Its translation is CASAHGTSGDNEQFF. The chain is built from TRBV6-4 and TRBJ2-1; TRBD2 matches at 11 bases. Germline CDR1 and CDR2: MRHNA and SNTAGT. The CDR3 has 15 amino acids. The V and J ends lost 8 bases and 5 bases, in that order; junction bases with no gene match: 8.

The V call is TRBV29-1, the J call TRBJ1-5; no clear D gene. Per the germline V gene, CDR1 is SQVTM and CDR2 is ANQGSEA. Trimming removed 2 bases at V and 8 bases at J, with 10 bases between. There are 12 residues in the CDR3. Written as DNA, the CDR3 is TGCAGCGTTGAAACCCCCTCTGAGCCCCAGCATTTT. Its translation is CSVETPSEPQHF.

This chain connects TRBV28 to TRBJ1-2; D is unclear. This CDR3 contains 12 residues. Germline-derived CDR1 and CDR2 are MDHEN and SYDVKM. Trimming removed 5 bases at V and 4 bases at J, with 8 bases between. CDR3: CASSPLGYGYTF. As DNA, the CDR3 is TGTGCCAGCAGTCCCCTGGGCTATGGCTACACCTTC.

The J gene is TRBJ1-2, the V gene TRBV30; 8 positions match TRBD1. This CDR3 region has 14 residues. The germline CDR1 and CDR2 sequences are GTSNPN and SVGIG (reference sequence). CDR3 coding DNA: TGTGCTTCCGGGAAAAACGGACAGGGATTTCCCTACACCTTC. This translates into CASGKNGQGFPYTF.

The chain is built from TRBV15 and TRBJ1-6; tentative D call: TRBD1 (5 bases). Germline-derived CDR1 and CDR2 are LNHNV and YYDKDF (reference sequence). The V gene lost 5 bases and the J gene lost 5 bases, with 10 bases spanning the gap. This CDR3 has 14 amino acids. Here the CDR3 DNA reads TGTGCCACCAGCCGGGACCCGAATAATTCACCCCTCCACTTT. This encodes CATSRDPNNSPLHF.

This chain connects TRBV19 to TRBJ2-1, with D maybe TRBD1 (5 bases). The V end was cut by 7 bases, the J end by 9 bases, with 13 bases between. This CDR3 contains 12 residues. Germline V gene sequence: CDR1 LNHDA, CDR2 SQIVND (reference sequence). The CDR3 region has the DNA TGTGCCAGTACCCTAAGGGGAAGTGAGCAGTTCTTC. This gives the protein CASTLRGSEQFF.

This chain uses TRBV27 with TRBJ2-7, with 9 bases aligning to TRBD1. V lost 0 bases and J lost 4; bases outside the gene matches: 1. The germline V gene has CDR1 MNHEY and CDR2 SMNVEV (reference sequence). The CDR3 length is 14 residues. DNA of the CDR3: TGTGCCAGCAGTTTATCGACAGGGGGATACGAGCAGTACTTC. This sequence encodes CASSLSTGGYEQYF.

This clone showed up just a few times. This chain joins TRBV12-3 or TRBV12-4 and TRBJ2-7; maybe TRBD1 (6 bases). V dropped 3 bases and J dropped 6 bases, with 9 bases sitting between them. CDR3 length equals 12 residues. The CDR3 loop reads CASSFGTLEQYF. CDR3 DNA: TGTGCCAGCAGTTTCGGGACACTCGAGCAGTACTTC.

V and J are TRBV19 and TRBJ2-7; TRBD1 aligns across 9 bases. The trim removed 8 bases at V and 3 bases at J, leaving 2 bases unmatched. Germline assignment: CDR1 LNHDA and CDR2 SQIVND (reference sequence). This CDR3 is built from 12 residues. CDR3 DNA sequence: TGTGCCAGTGGGGACAGGGTCTACGAGCAGTACTTC. As protein: CASGDRVYEQYF. The full variable domain, completed using reference TRBV19 and TRBJ2-7, is DGGITQSPKYLFRKEGQNVTLSCEQNLNHDAMYWYRQDPGQGLRLIYYSQIVNDFQKGDIAEGYSVSREKKESFPLTVTSAQKNPTAFYLCASGDRVYEQYFGPGTRLTVT.

The rearrangement uses TRBV6-6 and TRBJ2-3; 7 bases match TRBD2. Trimming cost V 7 bases and J 0 bases; bases outside gene matches: 10. Germline assignment: CDR1 MNHNY and CDR2 SVGAGI (reference sequence). This CDR3 has 16 residues. CDR3 sequence reads: CASTSGKRGSTDTQYF. DNA for the CDR3: TGTGCCAGCACTTCAGGCAAGCGGGGAAGCACAGATACGCAGTATTTT.

V and J are TRBV6-5 and TRBJ1-5; 7 nucleotides agree with TRBD1. The trim removed 6 bases at V and 0 bases at J, leaving 5 bases unmatched. The CDR3 has 15 residues. Germline CDR1 is MNHEY and CDR2 is SVGAGI. The DNA for the CDR3 is TGTGCCAGCAGGCATACAGGGGATAGCAATCAGCCCCAGCATTTT. It translates to CASRHTGDSNQPQHF.

The V and J genes are TRBV30 and TRBJ2-7; weak D call: TRBD1 (6 bases). Per germline, CDR1 GTSNPN and CDR2 SVGIG (reference sequence). The V gene lost 6 bases and the J gene lost 1 base, with 13 bases spanning the gap. CDR3 size: 13 residues. This CDR3 reads CACKTGLSYEQYF. The CDR3 DNA sequence: TGTGCCTGCAAAACAGGGTTGTCCTACGAGCAGTACTTC.

The rearrangement joins TRBV27 to TRBJ2-2, with a possible D match to TRBD2 (6 bases). Germline V gives CDR1 MNHEY, CDR2 SMNVEV (reference sequence). CDR3 length: 17 amino acids. Trimming took 9 bases from V and 6 from J, leaving 26 bases between them. The CDR3 sequence is CASRAAVGGYLAGELFF. CDR3 DNA sequence: TGTGCCAGTAGAGCAGCGGTGGGGGGTTATCTTGCCGGGGAGCTGTTTTTT.

V is TRBV7-9 and J is TRBJ2-1; no reliable D call. Germline CDR1 SEHNR, CDR2 FQNEAQ (reference sequence). This CDR3 is built from 13 residues. V lost 4 bases, J lost 8 bases, and 12 bases lay in between. The CDR3 sequence: CASSYPVRDEQFF. CDR3 nucleotides: TGTGCCAGCAGCTATCCCGTGCGAGATGAGCAGTTCTTC.

The gene calls are TRBV9 and TRBJ2-7, with 10 bases identical to TRBD1. The V segment lost 4 bases and the J segment 5 bases; nucleotides outside the gene matches: 6. The CDR3 covers 14 residues. Germline lookup yields CDR1 SGDLS and CDR2 YYNGEE. CDR3 sequence reads: CASSPGTGVNEQYF. CDR3 nucleotide sequence: TGTGCCAGCAGCCCCGGGACAGGGGTCAACGAGCAGTACTTC.

This CDR3 reads CASGDSAYLSYEQYF. The CDR3 nucleotides are TGTGCCAGCGGGGACAGCGCATACCTTTCCTACGAGCAGTACTTC. The chain is built from TRBV6-6 and TRBJ2-7, with 7 bases matching TRBD1. The CDR3 consists of 15 residues. Germline CDR1 MNHNY, CDR2 SVGAGI (reference sequence). V was clipped by 8 bases and J by 1 base; unmatched bases: 11.

The chain recombines TRBV29-1 with TRBJ2-1, with 7 bases that match TRBD1. The V gene's germline CDR1 is SQVTM and CDR2 ANQGSEA. V lost 3 bases to trimming and J lost 5 bases; unmatched junction nucleotides: 7. The CDR3 covers 14 residues. CDR3 DNA sequence: TGCAGCGTTGAGAGGGGGCGTATCCACAATGAGCAGTTCTTC. This gives the protein CSVERGRIHNEQFF.

The V gene is TRBV6-6, the J gene TRBJ2-2; D may be TRBD1 or TRBD2 (6 bases each). This CDR3 contains 14 residues. With 1 base removed from V and 6 bases from J, the gap between germline ends came to 9 bases. The germline V gene has CDR1 MNHNY and CDR2 SVGAGI (reference sequence). Written as DNA, the CDR3 is TGTGCCAGCAGTTACTACAGGGAGGCCGGGGAGCTGTTTTTT. It specifies CASSYYREAGELFF.

This chain connects TRBV7-3 to TRBJ2-1; no clear D gene. The V end was cut by 2 bases, the J end by 6 bases, with 17 bases between. The CDR3 runs 16 residues. Germline V gene lookup returns CDR1 SGHTA and CDR2 FQGTGA. Here the CDR3 DNA reads TGTGCCAGCAGCTTAGGCAGGTCCCTTTTCGGCAATGAGCAGTTCTTC. It encodes CASSLGRSLFGNEQFF. Full variable domain (outside the CDR3, taken from reference TRBV7-3 and TRBJ2-1): GAGVSQTPSNKVTEKGKYVELRCDPISGHTALYWYRQSLGQGPEFLIYFQGTGAADDSGLPNDRFFAVRPEGSVSTLKIQRTERGDSAVYLCASSLGRSLFGNEQFFGPGTRLTVL.

This rearrangement joins TRBV28 to TRBJ2-7, with TRBD1 as a possible D gene (6 bases). CDR1 and CDR2 (germline): MDHEN, SYDVKM. V lost 7 bases and J lost 2, with 15 bases in between. CDR3 size: 14 residues. CDR3 in amino acids: CASIPGTLTYEQYF. The CDR3 bases are TGTGCCAGCATTCCCGGGACACTGACCTACGAGCAGTACTTC. The full variable domain, its missing parts supplied by reference TRBV28 and TRBJ2-7, is DVKVTQSSRYLVKRTGEKVFLECVQDMDHENMFWYRQDPGLGLRLIYFSYDVKMKEKGDIPEGYSVSREKKERFSLILESASTNQTSMYLCASIPGTLTYEQYFGPGTRLTVT.

This chain connects TRBV5-1 to TRBJ1-5; D is perhaps TRBD1 (5 bases). The CDR3 is 13 amino acids. Trimming pared 0 bases from V and 4 bases from J, leaving 5 bases between. Germline V CDR1 and CDR2: SGHRS, YFSETQ. The CDR3 reads CASSLGTNQPQHF. The CDR3 region has the DNA TGCGCCAGCAGCTTGGGGACAAATCAGCCCCAGCATTTT.

V is TRBV10-3 and J is TRBJ2-1, with D unclear. The CDR3 totals 17 residues. The germline V gene has CDR1 ENHRY and CDR2 SYGVKD. V lost 3 bases, J lost 0 bases, and 15 bases lay in between. The CDR3 DNA is TGTGCCATCAGTGATTCCATTGGATCCAACTCCTACAATGAGCAGTTCTTC. This sequence encodes CAISDSIGSNSYNEQFF.

CDR3 region: CASSPPTGPYEQYF. The CDR3 bases are TGTGCCAGCTCACCCCCGACAGGGCCCTACGAGCAGTACTTC. The chain joins TRBV18 to TRBJ2-7; 7 nucleotides match TRBD1. This CDR3 spans 14 amino acids. After removal of 3 bases from V and 2 bases from J, the junction contained 4 bases not matched to a gene. CDR1 is KGHSH, CDR2 LQKENI, per germline. Variable domain in full (rest from reference TRBV18 and TRBJ2-7): NAGVMQNPRHLVRRRGQEARLRCSPMKGHSHVYWYRQLPEEGLKFMVYLQKENIIDESGMPKERFSAEFPKEGPSILRIQQVVRGDSAAYFCASSPPTGPYEQYFGPGTRLTVT.

This chain connects TRBV19 to TRBJ1-6; D is unclear. Trimming cost V 5 bases and J 0 bases, with 11 bases left between them. The CDR3 sequence is 16 residues long. Germline CDR1 reads LNHDA; CDR2 reads SQIVND (reference sequence). CDR3 sequence (DNA): TGTGCCAGTAGTTGGGCCGCCGGCTCCTATAATTCACCCCTCCACTTT. As protein: CASSWAAGSYNSPLHF.

The V call is TRBV5-4, the J call TRBJ2-7, with 10 positions matching TRBD2. The germline V gene encodes CDR1 SGHNT and CDR2 YYREEE (reference sequence). With 5 bases clipped from V and 6 bases from J, the junction kept 14 bases outside the gene matches. CDR3 length: 16 amino acids. The CDR3: CASSPGGSGRAGEQYF. CDR3 nucleotides: TGTGCCAGCAGTCCGGGGGGAAGCGGGAGGGCCGGCGAGCAGTACTTC.

The chain couples TRBV30 to TRBJ2-7, with 11 bases lining up with TRBD1. CDR1 is GTSNPN and CDR2 is SVGIG in the germline V gene (reference sequence). Germline trimming cut 2 bases from V and 4 bases from J; bases unmatched to any gene: 7. The CDR3 covers 15 residues. The CDR3 sequence: CAWSSSGTGGYEQYF. DNA for the CDR3: TGTGCCTGGAGTTCTTCCGGGACAGGGGGGTACGAGCAGTACTTC.

The rearrangement uses TRBV7-2 and TRBJ2-1; TRBD2 agrees at 9 bases. CDR3 length: 16 residues. Germline loops: CDR1 SGHTA, CDR2 FQGNSA. With V trimmed by 5 bases and J by 3 bases, 8 bases remained unmatched. CDR3 loop: CASSAERLAVYNEQFF. The CDR3 DNA reads TGTGCCAGCAGCGCCGAACGACTAGCGGTCTACAATGAGCAGTTCTTC.

The chain combines TRBV4-1 with TRBJ1-3; 9 nucleotides match TRBD1. This CDR3 is built from 15 residues. The junction had 5 bases not matched to a gene; V was cut back by 3 bases and J by 5 bases. Germline V gene sequence: CDR1 MGHRA, CDR2 YSYEKL. The CDR3, as DNA: TGCGCCAGCAGCCACCCGACAGGGGGTAGAAACACCATATATTTT. As protein: CASSHPTGGRNTIYF.

This clone was observed a single time. This chain connects TRBV28 to TRBJ1-1; tentative D call: TRBD1 (5 bases). V was pared by 0 bases and J by 7 bases, with 6 bases between. Germline CDR1 and CDR2: MDHEN and SYDVKM. The CDR3 is 12 residues long. The chain's CDR3 is CASSLWRGEAFF. CDR3 DNA sequence: TGTGCCAGCAGTTTATGGAGGGGTGAAGCTTTCTTT.